Reported below is one T cell receptor (beta chain). Under the authors' procedure: Amplifying reference gene primers gave estimates of nucleated cell counts. Profiled with immunoSEQ multiplex PCR; TCRdb holds only in-frame clones, not every one. D and trimming come from the DNA, and the V and J calls and clone size come from that table. Of 65,000 to 90,000 clones in the sample, about 85% are singletons; the top ten hold under 3%. Germline V CDR1 and CDR2: LNHDA, SQIVND (reference sequence). This CDR3 contains 9 residues. This entry belongs to a study of blood T cell repertoires in COVID-19. At the level of the study: Material from acute and convalescent COVID-19 was sourced from the United States, Italy and Spain. The analysed material was cDNA or gDNA that came from T cells, B-cell-depleted T cells, or PBMCs.

This chain connects TRBV19 to TRBJ2-7; D might be TRBD2 (6 bases). Sequenced sample: peripheral blood. The clonotype was recovered from a woman in her 50s with active or convalescent COVID-19. The CDR3 is CAPAGEQYF. Written as DNA, the CDR3 is TGTGCACCGGCGGGAGAGCAGTACTTC.